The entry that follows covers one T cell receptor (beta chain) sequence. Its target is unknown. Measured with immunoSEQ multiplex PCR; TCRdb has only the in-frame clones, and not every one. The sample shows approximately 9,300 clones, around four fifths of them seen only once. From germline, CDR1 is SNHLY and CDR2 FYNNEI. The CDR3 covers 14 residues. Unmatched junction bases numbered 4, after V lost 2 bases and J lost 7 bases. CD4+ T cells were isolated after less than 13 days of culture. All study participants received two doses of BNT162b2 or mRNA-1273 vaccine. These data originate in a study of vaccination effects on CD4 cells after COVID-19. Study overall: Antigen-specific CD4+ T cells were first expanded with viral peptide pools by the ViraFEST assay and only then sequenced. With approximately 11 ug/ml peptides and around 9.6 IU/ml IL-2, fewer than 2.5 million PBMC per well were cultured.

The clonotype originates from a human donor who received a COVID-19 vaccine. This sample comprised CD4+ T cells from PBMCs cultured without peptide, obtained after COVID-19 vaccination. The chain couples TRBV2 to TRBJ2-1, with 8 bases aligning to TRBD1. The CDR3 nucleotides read TGTGCCAGCAGTGAACAGGGGGCCCTTAATGAGCAGTTCTTC. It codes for CASSEQGALNEQFF.